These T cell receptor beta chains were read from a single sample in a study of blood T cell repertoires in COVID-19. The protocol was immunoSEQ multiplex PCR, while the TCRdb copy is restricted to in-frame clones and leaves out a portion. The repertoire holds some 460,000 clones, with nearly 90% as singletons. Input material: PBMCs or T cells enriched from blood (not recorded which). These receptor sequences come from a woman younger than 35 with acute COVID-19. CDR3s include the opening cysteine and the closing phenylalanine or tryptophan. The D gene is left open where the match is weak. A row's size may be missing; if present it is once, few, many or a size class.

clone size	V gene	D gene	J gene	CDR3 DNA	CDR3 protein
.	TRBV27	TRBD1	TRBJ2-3	TGTGCCAGCAGTTTGGACAGGGAGAGGCTCACAGATACGCAGTATTTT	CASSLDRERLTDTQYF
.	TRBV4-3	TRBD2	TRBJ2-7	TGCGCCAGCAGCCAAGATAGAAGCGGGGCGCGCGAGCAGTACTTC	CASSQDRSGAREQYF
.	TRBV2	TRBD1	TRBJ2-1	TGTGCCAGCAACCGGGACAGGGAATATAATGAGCAGTTCTTC	CASNRDREYNEQFF
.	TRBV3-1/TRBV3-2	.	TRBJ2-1	TGTGCCAGCAGCCAATTTCGATCCGGGGGTCAAGAGCAGTTCTTC	CASSQFRSGGQEQFF
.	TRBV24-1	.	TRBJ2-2	TGTGCCACCAGTGAGAAAAGAAAACTGACCGGGACAAGATTCCCCGGGGAGCTGTTTTTT	CATSEKRKLTGTRFPGELFF
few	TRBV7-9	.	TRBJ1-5	TGTGCCAGCAGCTTATCCGACAGGAGCAATCAGCCCCAGCATTTT	CASSLSDRSNQPQHF
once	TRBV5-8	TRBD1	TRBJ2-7	TGTGCCAGCAGCAAACGGGACAGCAGTACCTACGAGCAGTACTTC	CASSKRDSSTYEQYF
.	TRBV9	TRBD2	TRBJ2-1	TGTGCCAGCAGCCCGGGAGCGGGAGACTACAATGAGCAGTTCTTC	CASSPGAGDYNEQFF
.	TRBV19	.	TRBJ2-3	TGTGCCAGTAGTATTGGTGGAGCCTCCAGCACAGATACGCAGTATTTT	CASSIGGASSTDTQYF
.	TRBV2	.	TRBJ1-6	TGTGCCAGCAGGCAACTTCCGACAGGAACAAATTCACCCCTCCACTTT	CASRQLPTGTNSPLHF
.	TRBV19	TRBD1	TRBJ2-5	TGTGCCAGTAGCTCCGGACAGGGAGAGACCCAGTACTTC	CASSSGQGETQYF
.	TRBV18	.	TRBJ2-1	TGTGCCAGCTCACCTGGCGGCCTAGACGGGTTCTTC	CASSPGGLDGFF
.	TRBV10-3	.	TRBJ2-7	TGTGCCATCAGCCCCGGGGGGCGCAGCTACGAGCAGTACTTC	CAISPGGRSYEQYF
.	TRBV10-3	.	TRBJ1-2	TGTGCCATCAGGGACTTAGACTATGGCTACACCTTC	CAIRDLDYGYTF
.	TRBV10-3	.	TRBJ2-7	TGTGCCATCACCACAGGGTCCCGGAACGAGCAGTACTTC	CAITTGSRNEQYF
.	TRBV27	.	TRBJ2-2	TGTGCCAGCAGTTTCATTACTGGGGAGCTGTTTTTT	CASSFITGELFF
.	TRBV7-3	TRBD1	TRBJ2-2	TGTGCCAGCAGCTTAATAGGGGGCGCTCGGACCGGGGAGCTGTTTTTT	CASSLIGGARTGELFF
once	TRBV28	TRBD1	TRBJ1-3	TGTGCCAGCAGTTCTCCGGGACAGGGGGGAAACACCATATATTTT	CASSSPGQGGNTIYF
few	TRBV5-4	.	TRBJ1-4	TGTGCCAGCAGCTTGCGGGAGACTAATGAAAAACTGTTTTTT	CASSLRETNEKLFF
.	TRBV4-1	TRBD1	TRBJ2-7	TGCGCCAGCAGCCATGCGACAGGGGGCGAGCAGTACTTC	CASSHATGGEQYF
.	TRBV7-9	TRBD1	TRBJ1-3	TGTGCCAGCAGCCCACTGACAGGGGTAAACACCATATATTTT	CASSPLTGVNTIYF
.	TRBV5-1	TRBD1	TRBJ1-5	TGCGCCAGCAGCTTGGACAGGGGAGGTCAGCCCCAGCATTTT	CASSLDRGGQPQHF
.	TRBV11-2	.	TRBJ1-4	TGTGCCAGCAGCTTCTCAGAAGCAACTAATGAAAAACTGTTTTTT	CASSFSEATNEKLFF
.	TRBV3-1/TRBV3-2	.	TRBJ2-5	TGTGCCAGCAGCCAAAAACAGGGAGCAATTGAGACCCAGTACTTC	CASSQKQGAIETQYF
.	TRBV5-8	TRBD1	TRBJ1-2	TGTGCCAGCAGCCACAGGGGTAACTATGGCTACACCTTC	CASSHRGNYGYTF
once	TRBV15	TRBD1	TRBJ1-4	TGTGCCACCAGCGACCGGGACAGGGCAACTAATGAAAAACTGTTTTTT	CATSDRDRATNEKLFF
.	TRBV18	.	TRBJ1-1	TGTGCCAGCTCACCCATCTTGACGGGGAACACTGAAGCTTTCTTT	CASSPILTGNTEAFF
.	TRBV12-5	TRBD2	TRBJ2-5	TGTGCTAGTGGGACGGGCCCGGCTAGCGGTAGAGAGACCCAGTACTTC	CASGTGPASGRETQYF
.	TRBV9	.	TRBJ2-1	TGTGCCAGCGGTGCCAGGGATTTGCAGTTCTTC	CASGARDLQFF
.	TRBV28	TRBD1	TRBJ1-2	TGTGCCAGCAGTCCCCAGGGGGCAGAGGCCTATGGCTACACCTTC	CASSPQGAEAYGYTF
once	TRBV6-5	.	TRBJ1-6	TGTGCCAGCAGGGGGGCAGGGATGGATTCACCCCTCCACTTT	CASRGAGMDSPLHF
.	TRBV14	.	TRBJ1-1	TGTGCCAGCAGCCAAGATATTAGTTCCCTGAACACTGAAGCTTTCTTT	CASSQDISSLNTEAFF
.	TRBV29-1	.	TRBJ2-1	TGCAGCGTAAGGGGGTTCTCCTACAATGAGCAGTTCTTC	CSVRGFSYNEQFF
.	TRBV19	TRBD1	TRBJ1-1	TGTGCCAGTAGTATCGGGACAGCGCCTGAAGCTTTCTTT	CASSIGTAPEAFF
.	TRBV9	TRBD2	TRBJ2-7	TGTGCCAGCAGCGTAGGAGGTAGCGGGGGGGACTACGAGCAGTACTTC	CASSVGGSGGDYEQYF
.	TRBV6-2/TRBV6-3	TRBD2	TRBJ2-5	TGTGCCAGCAGTTACTTCCTTATAGCGGGACGCGGGACCCAGTACTTC	CASSYFLIAGRGTQYF
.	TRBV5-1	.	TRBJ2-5	TGCGCCAGCAGCTCACAGGGAGAAGAGACCCAGTACTTC	CASSSQGEETQYF
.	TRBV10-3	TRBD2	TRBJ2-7	TGTGCCACCGGAAGAGCGGGGGGTGCCTACGAGCAGTACTTC	CATGRAGGAYEQYF
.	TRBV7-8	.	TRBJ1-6	TGTGCCAGCAGCCAATATCTGAATTCACCCCTCCACTTT	CASSQYLNSPLHF
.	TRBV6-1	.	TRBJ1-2	TGTGCCAGCAGTGAAGCCACCCAGAGACTCTATGGCTACACCTTC	CASSEATQRLYGYTF
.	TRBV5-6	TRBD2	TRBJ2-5	TGTGCCAGCAGCTTCTTGACTAGCGGGGGGTCCAGGGCACAAGAGACCCAGTACTTC	CASSFLTSGGSRAQETQYF
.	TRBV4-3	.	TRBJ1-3	TGCGCCAGCAGCCAAGACACGGGGACTGGAAACACCATATATTTT	CASSQDTGTGNTIYF
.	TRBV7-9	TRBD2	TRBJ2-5	TGTGCCAGCAGCTCCGGACTAGAAGCCCATCAAGAGACCCAGTACTTC	CASSSGLEAHQETQYF
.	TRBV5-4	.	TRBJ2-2	TGTGCCAGCAGCTTAGACAGCGCGAACACCGGGGAGCTGTTTTTT	CASSLDSANTGELFF
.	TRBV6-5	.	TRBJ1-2	TGTGCCAGCAGTTACAAGGACAGTTTCGGTGGCTACACCTTC	CASSYKDSFGGYTF
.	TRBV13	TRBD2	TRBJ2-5	TGTGCCAGCAGCTCGCGGACTAGCGGGGAAGAGACCCAGTACTTC	CASSSRTSGEETQYF
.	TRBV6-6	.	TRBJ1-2	TGTGCCAGCAGTAACCTCGGACAGCCTATTAACTATGGCTACACCTTC	CASSNLGQPINYGYTF